These 8 T cell receptor beta chains were all obtained from the same sample, sequenced in a study of identifying expanded T cells in peripheral blood. Generated by immunoSEQ multiplex PCR, the TCRdb table keeps only in-frame clones and is missing some. This table has about 100,000 clones, about 86% appearing once. Material for sequencing was blood. The receptors here all came from a person between 18 and 75 years old in good health.

The rearrangement uses TRBV7-8 and TRBJ2-3, with D maybe TRBD1 (6 bases). V gave up 1 base and J gave up 0 bases, with 11 bases separating them. Germline assignment: CDR1 SGHVS and CDR2 FQNEAQ. The CDR3 is 16 amino acids. The CDR3 sequence is CASSLGQGMSTDTQYF. In DNA form, the CDR3 reads TGTGCCAGCAGCTTAGGGCAGGGGATGAGCACAGATACGCAGTATTTT.

This clone turned up a few times. The rearrangement links TRBV4-1 to TRBJ1-3; D not certain. The germline V gene encodes CDR1 MGHRA and CDR2 YSYEKL. V gave up 6 bases and J gave up 6 bases, with 18 bases separating them. CDR3 size: 15 residues. In nucleotides, the CDR3 is TGCGCCAGCAGGAGGGTTGGAGGAGAGGAAAACACCATATATTTT. This translates into CASRRVGGEENTIYF.

This rearrangement joins TRBV4-2 to TRBJ2-2; a weak D match, TRBD2 (6 bases). The CDR3 covers 16 residues. V dropped 0 bases and J dropped 6 bases, with 14 bases sitting between them. Germline CDR1 LGHNA, CDR2 YNFKEQ. In nucleotides, the CDR3 is TGTGCCAGCAGCCAAGATCCGCAGTGGGGGGCCGGGGAGCTGTTTTTT. Protein product: CASSQDPQWGAGELFF.

The rearrangement joins TRBV19 to TRBJ1-6; no clear D gene. The CDR3 has 16 amino acids. The V gene's germline CDR1 is LNHDA and CDR2 SQIVND (reference sequence). V was trimmed by 7 bases and J by 0 bases, leaving 13 bases between them. Here the CDR3 DNA reads TGTGCCAGTATGATAAGGGAGAGCTCCTATAATTCACCCCTCCACTTT. Translating it yields CASMIRESSYNSPLHF. The complete variable domain, with remaining parts taken from reference TRBV19 and TRBJ1-6, reads DGGITQSPKYLFRKEGQNVTLSCEQNLNHDAMYWYRQDPGQGLRLIYYSQIVNDFQKGDIAEGYSVSREKKESFPLTVTSAQKNPTAFYLCASMIRESSYNSPLHFGNGTRLTVT.

This clone appeared a single time. The gene calls are TRBV7-3 and TRBJ1-2; D call uncertain. CDR1 is SGHTA, CDR2 FQGTGA, per germline. This CDR3 has 14 residues. Trimming cost V 3 bases and J 0 bases, with 8 bases left between them. CDR3 region: CASSFPGSNYGYTF. In nucleotides, the CDR3 is TGTGCCAGCAGCTTCCCAGGTTCTAACTATGGCTACACCTTC.

The chain links TRBV9 to TRBJ1-2; the match to TRBD1 covers 7 bases. This CDR3 is built from 13 residues. Losses at the gene ends were 4 bases for V and 4 bases for J; bases not matched to a gene: 4. The germline V gene encodes CDR1 SGDLS and CDR2 YYNGEE. As DNA, the CDR3 is TGTGCCAGCAGCTCTCCAGGGGGCTATGGCTACACCTTC. It codes for CASSSPGGYGYTF.

The chain employs TRBV2 and TRBJ2-5; possible D gene TRBD1, 6 bases. Germline assignment: CDR1 SNHLY and CDR2 FYNNEI. Trimming took 10 bases from V and 3 from J, leaving 18 bases between them. The CDR3 is made up of 14 amino acids. CDR3 in DNA: TGTGCCACCCATCAGTCACGACAGGAAGAGACCCAGTACTTC. Protein sequence: CATHQSRQEETQYF.

CDR3 amino acids: CASSLNPGLWEQYF. In DNA, the CDR3 is TGTGCCAGCAGTTTAAACCCGGGACTCTGGGAGCAGTACTTC. The chain links TRBV27 to TRBJ2-7; D may be TRBD2 (6 bases). V lost 2 bases to trimming and J lost 7 bases, with 15 bases between them. Germline V gene sequence: CDR1 MNHEY, CDR2 SMNVEV (reference sequence). CDR3 size: 14 residues.